One and the same sample provided the 17 T cell receptor beta chains below, sequenced in a study of blood T cell repertoires in COVID-19. Generated by immunoSEQ multiplex PCR, the TCRdb table keeps only in-frame clones and is missing some. The data show some 58,000 clones, with 90% seen just once and approximately 6.2% held by the top ten. The specimen was peripheral blood. Receptor source: a man between 35 and 55 years old with acute or convalescent COVID-19.

The chain recombines TRBV30 with TRBJ2-7, with D maybe TRBD2 (5 bases). This CDR3 spans 13 amino acids. The V end lost 0 bases, the J end lost 2 bases, and 8 bases lay between the germline ends. CDR1 and CDR2 from the germline V gene are GTSNPN and SVGIG (reference sequence). The CDR3 here is CAWSVVGTYEQYF. The CDR3 bases are TGTGCCTGGAGTGTTGTCGGGACCTACGAGCAGTACTTC.

The V and J genes are TRBV7-3 and TRBJ2-3, with D perhaps TRBD1 (6 bases). Germline loops: CDR1 SGHTA, CDR2 FQGTGA. V was pared by 5 bases and J by 0 bases, with 9 bases between. The CDR3 covers 14 residues. CDR3 sequence: CASSRDTSTDTQYF. CDR3 nucleotide sequence: TGTGCCAGCAGCCGGGACACTAGCACAGATACGCAGTATTTT.

The chain joins TRBV25-1 to TRBJ2-7; no clear D gene. Deletions cut 6 bases from V and 5 bases from J, with 5 bases between. Germline V lookup: CDR1 MGHDK, CDR2 SYGVNS. The CDR3 sequence is 10 residues long. CDR3 sequence (DNA): TGTGCCAGCAGGAGGAACGAGCAGTACTTC. This translates into CASRRNEQYF.

The J gene is TRBJ2-7, the V gene TRBV2; 7 bases are a match to TRBD1. Unmatched junction bases numbered 5, after V lost 6 bases and J lost 0 bases. The CDR3 extends over 14 amino acids. Germline CDR1 is SNHLY and CDR2 is FYNNEI. CDR3 nucleotides: TGTGCCAGCAGGTCGACAGGGAACTCCTACGAGCAGTACTTC. Encoded protein: CASRSTGNSYEQYF.

V usage is TRBV19 and J usage is TRBJ1-1, with D possibly TRBD1 on 6 matching bases. V was shortened by 3 bases and J by 1 base, with 18 bases between the two germline ends. Germline V gene sequence: CDR1 LNHDA, CDR2 SQIVND (reference sequence). The CDR3 consists of 17 residues. The CDR3 nucleotides are TGTGCCAGTAGTATCGACAGGCCGGGGTATCGGAACACTGAAGCTTTCTTT. The encoded protein is CASSIDRPGYRNTEAFF. The full variable domain, in which reference TRBV19 and TRBJ1-1 provide the parts outside the CDR3, is DGGITQSPKYLFRKEGQNVTLSCEQNLNHDAMYWYRQDPGQGLRLIYYSQIVNDFQKGDIAEGYSVSREKKESFPLTVTSAQKNPTAFYLCASSIDRPGYRNTEAFFGQGTRLTVV.

CDR3 bases: TGTGCCAGCAGCGTAGCTCACGGGGACAGGGGGACAGATACGCAGTATTTT. Translating it yields CASSVAHGDRGTDTQYF. The rearrangement uses TRBV9 and TRBJ2-3, with 11 bases fitting TRBD1. The V gene end was trimmed by 0 bases and the J gene end by 3 bases; junction bases not matched to a gene: 6. Germline assignment: CDR1 SGDLS and CDR2 YYNGEE. The CDR3 runs 17 residues.

The chain uses TRBV5-5 and TRBJ1-1; 8 bases match TRBD1. The V gene's germline CDR1 is SGHKS and CDR2 YYEKEE (reference sequence). The J segment lost 4 bases and the V segment lost 4 bases, leaving 6 bases of the junction unmatched. The CDR3 loop spans 14 amino acids. The DNA for the CDR3 is TGTGCCAGCAGCCCGACAGGGGTTGGCACTGAAGCTTTCTTT. It codes for CASSPTGVGTEAFF. The full variable domain, completed using reference TRBV5-5 and TRBJ1-1, is DAGVTQSPTHLIKTRGQQVTLRCSPISGHKSVSWYQQVLGQGPQFIFQYYEKEERGRGNFPDRFSARQFPNYSSELNVNALLLGDSALYLCASSPTGVGTEAFFGQGTRLTVV.

The V call is TRBV21-1, the J call TRBJ2-7; the table's D gene call, TRBD1, was not cross checked with the DNA. TRBV21-1 is recorded as a pseudogene. The CDR3 loop spans 14 amino acids. The CDR3 DNA follows: TGTGCCAGCAGCAAAGGCAGGGTGGGATACGAGCAGTACTTC. Protein: CASSKGRVGYEQYF.

The rearrangement uses TRBV9 and TRBJ1-2; 8 bases align to TRBD1. This CDR3 comprises 17 residues. CDR1 and CDR2 from the germline V gene are SGDLS and YYNGEE. Trimming removed 3 bases from V and 5 bases from J; junction bases left unmatched: 15. CDR3 residues: CASSAQDRGALGYGYTF. The CDR3 DNA reads TGTGCCAGCAGCGCCCAAGACAGGGGAGCCCTGGGTTATGGCTACACCTTC.

V is TRBV29-1 and J is TRBJ2-1, with TRBD2 matching 10 bases. V was pared by 5 bases and J by 7 bases, with 11 bases of the junction left unmatched. Germline lookup yields CDR1 SQVTM and CDR2 ANQGSEA. The CDR3 consists of 15 residues. DNA of the CDR3: TGCAGCGTTCCAGCAGCGGGAGGGTATGGTAATGAGCAGTTCTTC. This encodes CSVPAAGGYGNEQFF.

The V and J genes are TRBV7-9 and TRBJ1-4, with TRBD1 identical over 7 bases. With 1 base clipped from V and 7 bases from J, the junction kept 3 bases outside the gene matches. The CDR3 spans 14 residues. Germline loops: CDR1 SEHNR, CDR2 FQNEAQ (reference sequence). CDR3 sequence (DNA): TGTGCCAGCAGCTTAGGACAGGGAGGTGAAAAACTGTTTTTT. This gives the protein CASSLGQGGEKLFF.

The rearrangement links TRBV15 to TRBJ1-5, with 8 bases that match TRBD1. The CDR3 covers 13 residues. CDR1 is LNHNV, CDR2 YYDKDF, per germline (reference sequence). Germline trimming cut 4 bases from V and 5 bases from J; bases unmatched to any gene: 1. The CDR3 protein is CATSTGGDQPQHF. CDR3 DNA sequence: TGTGCCACCAGCACAGGGGGCGATCAGCCCCAGCATTTT.

V is TRBV2 and J is TRBJ1-6, with D tentatively TRBD1 (6 bases). CDR3 length equals 15 residues. Germline CDR1 is SNHLY and CDR2 is FYNNEI. The ends were cut back, 6 bases at V and 5 bases at J, with 14 bases in the middle. CDR3 in amino acids: CASRAGATNNSPLHF. The CDR3 DNA is TGTGCCAGCAGAGCAGGGGCCACTAATAATTCACCCCTCCACTTT.

CDR3 sequence reads: CASSLNYRDNQPQHF. CDR3 nucleotide sequence: TGTGCCAGCAGCCTCAACTACAGGGACAATCAGCCCCAGCATTTT. The V and J genes are TRBV4-2 and TRBJ1-5; a weak D match, TRBD1 (6 bases). The CDR3 runs to 15 residues. The germline V gene encodes CDR1 LGHNA and CDR2 YNFKEQ. V was trimmed by 4 bases and J by 3 bases, leaving 13 bases between them.

The CDR3 loop is CASSLAGDGELFF. CDR3 bases: TGCGCCAGCAGCTTGGCCGGAGACGGGGAGCTGTTTTTT. The chain uses TRBV5-1 and TRBJ2-2; D ambiguous. Deletions cut 0 bases from V and 7 bases from J, with 7 bases between. Germline V gene lookup returns CDR1 SGHRS and CDR2 YFSETQ. The CDR3 extends over 13 amino acids. Combining the CDR3 with reference TRBV5-1 and TRBJ2-2 gives the whole variable domain KAGVTQTPRYLIKTRGQQVTLSCSPISGHRSVSWYQQTPGQGLQFLFEYFSETQRNKGNFPGRFSGRQFSNSRSEMNVSTLELGDSALYLCASSLAGDGELFFGEGSRLTVL.

The genes are TRBV2 and TRBJ2-5, with 7 bases aligning to TRBD2. The V gene end was trimmed by 8 bases and the J gene end by 3 bases; junction bases not matched to a gene: 6. The CDR3 totals 13 residues. Germline CDR1 SNHLY, CDR2 FYNNEI. The CDR3 DNA sequence: TGTGCCAGCTTAAGCGGGAAAAAAGAGACCCAGTACTTC. Its translation: CASLSGKKETQYF.

The chain is built from TRBV10-1 and TRBJ2-3, with TRBD1 identical over 8 bases. The germline V gene encodes CDR1 WNHNN and CDR2 SYGVQD (reference sequence). The CDR3 covers 15 residues. The V and J ends lost 6 bases and 2 bases, in that order; junction bases with no gene match: 7. CDR3 in DNA: TGCGCCAGCAGGAAAGGACAGGGCGACACAGATACGCAGTATTTT. Its protein product is CASRKGQGDTDTQYF.